The 25 T cell receptor beta chains below were found in one sample sequenced in a study of blood T cells in healthy people across ages. Alongside a J-beta primer mix, a sample-barcoded 5' primer served in a second PCR lasting roughly 6 to 11 cycles. TCRdb itself ran the 5' RACE reads through MiXCR, one entry per CDR3 protein. Counted here are about 1.8 million distinct CDR3 sequences, approximately 50% occurring once; the ten biggest clones make up roughly 2%. The sample was blood. The receptors were sampled from a woman aged 40 to 50 in good health.

V is TRBV28 and J is TRBJ2-5; 7 positions match TRBD2. V dropped 8 bases and J dropped 6; count of bases not matched to a gene: 12. The CDR3 has 14 amino acids. Germline-derived CDR1 and CDR2 are MDHEN and SYDVKM. The CDR3 DNA reads as TGTGCCAGCCGACTTGGGGGGAGGGGTCAGACCCAGTACTTC. It codes for CASRLGGRGQTQYF.

This clonotype was observed at least ten times. The CDR3 sequence: CASSEEYSMGGTYEQYF. The CDR3 nucleotides are TGTGCCAGCAGTGAAGAATATAGTATGGGGGGAACCTACGAGCAGTACTTC. The chain recombines TRBV25-1 with TRBJ2-7, with a weak D call TRBD2 (6 bases). This CDR3 has 17 residues. Germline V gives CDR1 MGHDK, CDR2 SYGVNS. The V and J ends lost 2 bases and 2 bases respectively, with 19 bases between them.

The rearrangement joins TRBV3-1 to TRBJ2-7; D might be TRBD1 (5 bases). The CDR3 is 16 amino acids. Germline V CDR1 and CDR2: LGHDT, YNNKEL (reference sequence). Trimming removed 1 base at V and 8 bases at J, with 21 bases between. For the CDR3, the DNA is TGTGCCAGCAGCCAAGGGCCGACCTCGGCAGGGAACCAGCAGTACTTC. Amino acids: CASSQGPTSAGNQQYF.

This chain uses TRBV7-3 with TRBJ2-1, with 7 bases matching TRBD1. J was trimmed by 4 bases and V by 6 bases; bases with no gene match: 9. This CDR3 has 15 amino acids. CDR1 and CDR2 (germline): SGHTA, FQGTGA. The CDR3 coding sequence is TGTGCCAGCAGTCCACAAGGACAGGCATACAATGAGCAGTTCTTC. Amino acids: CASSPQGQAYNEQFF.

This clonotype turned up a few times. The chain employs TRBV6-5 and TRBJ1-2, with a weak D call TRBD1 (5 bases). CDR1 MNHEY and CDR2 SVGAGI come from the germline V gene. There are 15 residues in the CDR3. V lost 3 bases and J lost 2, with 13 bases in between. CDR3 protein: CASSYVEGLNYGYTF. The CDR3 nucleotides read TGTGCCAGCAGTTATGTGGAGGGGTTAAACTATGGCTACACCTTC.

This chain connects TRBV12-3 or TRBV12-4 to TRBJ1-2; D is undetermined. The CDR3 has 15 residues. V gave up 6 bases and J gave up 2 bases, with 16 bases separating them. The CDR3, as DNA: TGTGCCAGCAGACCTAACCCGACCGGGAACTATGGCTACACCTTC. Residues: CASRPNPTGNYGYTF.

This chain links TRBV9 with TRBJ2-5, with D possibly being TRBD1 (5 bases). CDR1 SGDLS and CDR2 YYNGEE come from the germline V gene. V was pared by 1 base and J by 11 bases, with 18 bases between. The CDR3 totals 14 residues. CDR3 amino acids: CASSVNGAGDEQYF. CDR3 coding DNA: TGTGCCAGCAGCGTAAATGGGGCCGGAGATGAGCAGTACTTC. The complete variable domain, with remaining parts taken from reference TRBV9 and TRBJ2-5, reads DSGVTQTPKHLITATGQRVTLRCSPRSGDLSVYWYQQSLDQGLQFLIQYYNGEERAKGNILERFSAQQFPDLHSELNLSSLELGDSALYFCASSVNGAGDEQYFGPGTRLLVL.

The V and J genes are TRBV9 and TRBJ2-1; the match to TRBD2 covers 9 bases. The CDR3 is 16 amino acids. From germline, CDR1 is SGDLS and CDR2 YYNGEE. Losses at the gene ends were 4 bases for V and 10 bases for J; bases not matched to a gene: 15. CDR3 nucleotides: TGTGCCAGCAGCCCCTCGACTAGCGGACACTTGGGAGAGCAGTTCTTC. Translation gives CASSPSTSGHLGEQFF.

V and J are TRBV2 and TRBJ1-6; possible D gene TRBD1, 6 bases. CDR1 SNHLY and CDR2 FYNNEI come from the germline V gene. The CDR3 contains 16 residues. Trimming left V 5 bases short and J 8 bases short, with 19 bases between. The CDR3 nucleotides are TGTGCCAGCAGTCAGGCGGCCCGGGGGGCAGATTCACCCCTCCACTTT. It specifies CASSQAARGADSPLHF.

This clonotype was picked up a small number of times. This chain connects TRBV2 to TRBJ2-7; D tentatively fits TRBD1 or TRBD2 (5 bases each). Trimming shortened V by 2 bases and J by 6 bases, and 14 bases separated the two germline ends. CDR1 and CDR2 (germline): SNHLY, FYNNEI. CDR3 length equals 14 residues. The CDR3 DNA is TGTGCCAGCAGTGAACAGGGCGCGGGCTTCGAGCAGTACTTC. Protein sequence: CASSEQGAGFEQYF.

The V and J genes are TRBV7-2 and TRBJ1-4; TRBD1 aligns across 9 bases. This CDR3 spans 18 amino acids. The trim removed 3 bases at V and 7 bases at J, leaving 15 bases unmatched. Germline CDR1 reads SGHTA; CDR2 reads FQGNSA. The CDR3 protein is CASSLPPGQGSGTEKLFF. In DNA, the CDR3 is TGTGCCAGCAGCTTGCCCCCGGGACAGGGATCGGGTACTGAAAAACTGTTTTTT.

The chain carries TRBV10-3 and TRBJ2-7, with D tentatively TRBD1 (6 bases). CDR1 is ENHRY, CDR2 SYGVKD, per germline. The CDR3 is 14 residues long. Trimming pared 8 bases from V and 2 bases from J, leaving 16 bases between. CDR3 region: CAISTRAGAYEQYF. In DNA, the CDR3 is TGTGCCATCTCTACCAGGGCAGGGGCCTACGAGCAGTACTTC.

This chain links TRBV7-2 with TRBJ2-1; 8 bases are shared with TRBD2. Germline V gene lookup returns CDR1 SGHTA and CDR2 FQGNSA. J was trimmed by 8 bases and V by 4 bases; bases with no gene match: 13. This CDR3 is 16 amino acids long. CDR3 sequence: CASSSPRGGGFYEQFF. The CDR3 bases are TGTGCCAGCAGCTCCCCGCGGGGCGGGGGGTTCTATGAGCAGTTCTTC. The full variable domain, rest sourced from reference TRBV7-2 and TRBJ2-1, is GAGVSQSPSNKVTEKGKDVELRCDPISGHTALYWYRQSLGQGLEFLIYFQGNSAPDKSGLPSDRFSAERTGGSVSTLTIQRTQQEDSAVYLCASSSPRGGGFYEQFFGPGTRLTVL.

The rearrangement links TRBV7-2 to TRBJ2-1, with 13 bases fitting TRBD2. The V segment lost 1 base and the J segment 7 bases; nucleotides outside the gene matches: 4. Germline assignment: CDR1 SGHTA and CDR2 FQGNSA. The length of the CDR3 is 16 residues. CDR3 coding DNA: TGTGCCAGCAGCTTAGAACTAGCGGGGGGGCTGAATGAGCAGTTCTTC. Translated, it gives CASSLELAGGLNEQFF.

The chain joins TRBV5-1 to TRBJ1-6, with 10 bases aligning to TRBD1. Trimming took 1 base from V and 8 from J; bases not matched to a gene: 3. The CDR3 is made up of 15 amino acids. CDR1 SGHRS and CDR2 YFSETQ come from the germline V gene. The CDR3 bases are TGCGCCAGCAGCTTGAAGACAGGGGGCTATTCACCCCTCCACTTT. Protein sequence: CASSLKTGGYSPLHF.

Within the sample, this clonotype is medium-sized. The rearrangement joins TRBV10-3 to TRBJ2-7; D not resolved. This CDR3 region has 13 residues. Per germline, CDR1 ENHRY and CDR2 SYGVKD. Trimming stripped 3 bases from V and 2 bases from J, with 8 bases between. The CDR3 sequence: CAISEDTAYEQYF. CDR3 nucleotide sequence: TGTGCCATCAGTGAAGACACAGCCTACGAGCAGTACTTC.

This clonotype was observed a handful of times. The chain combines TRBV18 with TRBJ2-4, with unresolved D. The CDR3 contains 14 residues. Trimming shortened V by 3 bases and J by 3 bases, and 9 bases separated the two germline ends. The V gene's germline CDR1 is KGHSH and CDR2 LQKENI. This chain's CDR3 is CASSPDANKNIQYF. CDR3 coding DNA: TGTGCCAGCTCACCGGACGCAAACAAAAACATTCAGTACTTC.

This clonotype has more than one count but fewer than ten. The chain links TRBV20-1 to TRBJ1-2; D remains unclear. The CDR3 consists of 13 residues. Germline CDR1 and CDR2: DFQATT and SNEGSKA (reference sequence). Trimming took off 5 bases at V and 0 bases at J, with 10 bases between the two ends. CDR3 in DNA: TGCAGTGCTCCGACAACCGCTAACTATGGCTACACCTTC. This codes for CSAPTTANYGYTF.

The rearrangement links TRBV6-6 to TRBJ2-1, with 7 bases fitting TRBD2. The CDR3 extends over 12 amino acids. Per the germline V gene, CDR1 is MNHNY and CDR2 is SVGAGI (reference sequence). Trimming at V came to 6 bases and at J to 14 bases, leaving 10 bases not matched to a gene. CDR3 loop: CASSSPGGEEFF. The DNA of the CDR3 is TGTGCCAGCAGCTCTCCGGGGGGAGAGGAGTTCTTC.

The chain is built from TRBV9 and TRBJ2-3, with 9 bases aligning to TRBD2. The ends lost 8 bases at V and 7 bases at J; junction bases unmatched: 14. CDR1 and CDR2 (germline): SGDLS, YYNGEE. The CDR3 is made up of 15 amino acids. The CDR3 nucleotides are TGTGCCAGTGGTTCCCCGGGACTAGCTAGGCATACGCAGTATTTT. Its translation: CASGSPGLARHTQYF.

The chain combines TRBV6-2 or TRBV6-3 with TRBJ1-2; D is ambiguous. The V gene's germline CDR1 is MNHEY and CDR2 SVGEGT. The ends were cut back, 5 bases at V and 6 bases at J, with 7 bases in the middle. The CDR3 length is 11 residues. CDR3 loop: CASSTLHGYTF. CDR3 nucleotide sequence: TGTGCCAGCAGTACGTTACATGGCTACACCTTC.

The chain couples TRBV20-1 to TRBJ2-7; D unclear. The CDR3 extends over 13 amino acids. Germline CDR1 is DFQATT and CDR2 is SNEGSKA (reference sequence). V lost 5 bases and J lost 1, with 12 bases in between. CDR3 DNA sequence: TGCAGTGCTTCCTCGGGCCCGTCCTACGAGCAGTACTTC. Encoded protein: CSASSGPSYEQYF.

This clonotype has only a few counts. This clone may be a read error of a much larger clone one base away. This chain links TRBV7-2 with TRBJ1-5; D remains unclear. Trimming shortened V by 5 bases and J by 5 bases, and 10 bases separated the two germline ends. Per the germline V gene, CDR1 is SGHTA and CDR2 is FQGNSA. The CDR3 extends over 13 amino acids. The DNA of the CDR3 is TGTGCCAGCAGCGTACTTATGGATCAGCCCCAGCATTTT. Translating it yields CASSVLMDQPQHF.

This clonotype was seen more than once but under ten times. The rearrangement uses TRBV7-2 and TRBJ2-5, with a weak D call TRBD2 (6 bases). The CDR3 extends over 12 amino acids. The V end was cut by 6 bases, the J end by 5 bases, with 10 bases between. Germline V gene sequence: CDR1 SGHTA, CDR2 FQGNSA. CDR3 in amino acids: CASSTGTETQYF. As DNA, the CDR3 is TGTGCCAGCAGTACCGGGACTGAGACCCAGTACTTC.

This chain links TRBV11-3 with TRBJ2-1; D may be TRBD2 (5 bases). CDR3 size: 14 residues. Germline V gene sequence: CDR1 SGHNT, CDR2 YENEEA. The V and J ends lost 2 bases and 10 bases respectively, with 15 bases between them. The DNA of the CDR3 is TGTGCCAGCAGCTTACAAGGAGTGGCGGGCGAGCAGTTCTTC. Translation gives CASSLQGVAGEQFF.